This TCR beta chain came from a study of blood T cell repertoires in COVID-19. Overall study: Acute and convalescent COVID-19 samples came from the United States, Italy and Spain. PBMCs, B-cell-depleted T cells, or T cells provided the cDNA or gDNA that made up the material.

In the original analysis: Reference gene primer amplification gave nucleated cell count estimates. Profiled with immunoSEQ multiplex PCR; TCRdb holds only in-frame clones, not every one. V and J calls plus clone size are reproduced from that table; the DNA served to infer D and trimming. This repertoire shows 130,000 to 150,000 clones, around 87% found once; its top ten account for over 35%. The specimen was peripheral blood. This receptor was identified in a man aged 50 to 59 who had recovered from COVID-19.

CDR3 protein: CASSYSAQSNSPLHF. DNA of the CDR3: TGTGCCAGCAGTTACTCGGCACAGTCCAATTCACCCCTCCACTTT. The genes are TRBV6-5 and TRBJ1-6; D gene ambiguous. The CDR3 runs 15 residues. Per germline, CDR1 MNHEY and CDR2 SVGAGI. With 0 bases removed from V and 7 bases from J, the gap between germline ends came to 10 bases.